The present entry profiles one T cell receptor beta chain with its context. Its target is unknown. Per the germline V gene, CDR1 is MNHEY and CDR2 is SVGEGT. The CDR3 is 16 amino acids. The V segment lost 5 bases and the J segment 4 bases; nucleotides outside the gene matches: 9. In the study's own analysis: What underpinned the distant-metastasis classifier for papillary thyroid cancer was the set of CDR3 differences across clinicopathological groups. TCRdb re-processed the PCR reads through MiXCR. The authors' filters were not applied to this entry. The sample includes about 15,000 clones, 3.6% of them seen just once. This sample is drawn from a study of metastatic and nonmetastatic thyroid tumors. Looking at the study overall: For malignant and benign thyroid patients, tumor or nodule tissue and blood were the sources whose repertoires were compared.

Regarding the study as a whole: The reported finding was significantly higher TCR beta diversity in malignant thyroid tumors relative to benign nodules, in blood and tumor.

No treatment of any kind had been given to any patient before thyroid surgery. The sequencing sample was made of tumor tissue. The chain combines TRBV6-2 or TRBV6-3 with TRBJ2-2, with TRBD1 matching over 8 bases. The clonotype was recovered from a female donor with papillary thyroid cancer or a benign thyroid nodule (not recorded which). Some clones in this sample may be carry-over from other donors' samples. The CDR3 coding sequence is TGTGCCAGCAGTCGCCGTGGGACAGGCGGCACCGGGGAGCTGTTTTTT. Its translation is CASSRRGTGGTGELFF.